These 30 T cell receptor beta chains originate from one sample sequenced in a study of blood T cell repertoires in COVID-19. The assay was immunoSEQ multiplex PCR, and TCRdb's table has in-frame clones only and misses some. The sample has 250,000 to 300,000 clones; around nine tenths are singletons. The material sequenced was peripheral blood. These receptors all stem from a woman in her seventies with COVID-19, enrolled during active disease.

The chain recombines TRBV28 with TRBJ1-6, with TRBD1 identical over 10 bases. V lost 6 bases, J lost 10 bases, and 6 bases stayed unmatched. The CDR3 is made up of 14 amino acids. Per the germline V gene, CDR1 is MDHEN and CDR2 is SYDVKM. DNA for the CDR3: TGTGCCAGCAGACCCGGGACAGGGGTCTCACCCCTCCACTTT. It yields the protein CASRPGTGVSPLHF.

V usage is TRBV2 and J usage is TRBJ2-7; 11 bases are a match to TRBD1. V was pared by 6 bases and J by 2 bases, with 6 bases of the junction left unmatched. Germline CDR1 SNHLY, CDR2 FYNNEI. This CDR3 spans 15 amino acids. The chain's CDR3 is CASSAGTGGTYEQYF. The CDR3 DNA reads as TGTGCCAGCAGCGCCGGGACAGGGGGTACCTACGAGCAGTACTTC.

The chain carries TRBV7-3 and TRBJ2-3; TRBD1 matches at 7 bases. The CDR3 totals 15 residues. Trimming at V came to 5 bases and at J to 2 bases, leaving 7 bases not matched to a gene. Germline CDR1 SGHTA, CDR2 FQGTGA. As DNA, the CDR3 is TGTGCCAGCAGCCGGGGACAGATACCCACAGATACGCAGTATTTT. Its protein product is CASSRGQIPTDTQYF.

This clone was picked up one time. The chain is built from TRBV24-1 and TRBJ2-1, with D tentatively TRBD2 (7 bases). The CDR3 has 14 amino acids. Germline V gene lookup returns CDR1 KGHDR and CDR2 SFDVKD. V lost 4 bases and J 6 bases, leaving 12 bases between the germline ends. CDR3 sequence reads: CATSERGGSNEQFF. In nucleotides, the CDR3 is TGTGCCACCAGTGAGAGGGGGGGCAGCAATGAGCAGTTCTTC.

CDR3 amino acids: CASSFGQDSSYNSPLHF. In nucleotides, the CDR3 is TGTGCCAGCAGCTTCGGACAGGACAGCTCCTATAATTCACCCCTCCACTTT. This chain connects TRBV5-6 to TRBJ1-6; 7 bases align to TRBD1. Germline assignment: CDR1 SGHDT and CDR2 YYEEEE. The CDR3 extends over 17 amino acids. Trimming removed 2 bases from V and 0 bases from J; junction bases left unmatched: 5.

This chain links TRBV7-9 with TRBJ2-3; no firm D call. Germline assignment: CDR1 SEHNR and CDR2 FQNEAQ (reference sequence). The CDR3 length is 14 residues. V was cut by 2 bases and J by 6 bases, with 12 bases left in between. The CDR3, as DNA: TGTGCCAGCAGCTTAAACTACCCGCCGGATACGCAGTATTTT. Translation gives CASSLNYPPDTQYF.

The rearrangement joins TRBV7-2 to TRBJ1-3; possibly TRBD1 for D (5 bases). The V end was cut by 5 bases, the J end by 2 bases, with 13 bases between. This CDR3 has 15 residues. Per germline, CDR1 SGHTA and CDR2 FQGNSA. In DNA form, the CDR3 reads TGTGCCAGCAGCATCGACAGTTCGGCTGGAAACACCATATATTTT. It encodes CASSIDSSAGNTIYF.

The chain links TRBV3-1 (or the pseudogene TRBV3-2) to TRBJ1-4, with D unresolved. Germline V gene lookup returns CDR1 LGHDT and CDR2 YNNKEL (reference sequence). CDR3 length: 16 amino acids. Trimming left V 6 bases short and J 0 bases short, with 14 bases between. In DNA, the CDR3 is TGTGCCAGCAGGCCGGGAGGCCGCGCAACTAATGAAAAACTGTTTTTT. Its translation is CASRPGGRATNEKLFF.

CDR3 loop: CASGSGTGNTEAFF. CDR3 coding DNA: TGTGCTAGTGGTTCCGGGACAGGGAACACTGAAGCTTTCTTT. The V gene is TRBV12-5, the J gene TRBJ1-1; 8 bases agree with TRBD1. The CDR3 covers 14 residues. Germline CDR1 reads LGHNT; CDR2 reads FRNRAP. V was pared by 4 bases and J by 1 base, with 2 bases of the junction left unmatched.

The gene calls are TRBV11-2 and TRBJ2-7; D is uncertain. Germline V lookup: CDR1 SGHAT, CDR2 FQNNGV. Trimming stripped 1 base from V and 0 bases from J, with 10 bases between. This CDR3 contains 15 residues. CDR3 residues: CASSLVRGSSYEQYF. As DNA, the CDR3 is TGTGCCAGCAGCTTAGTCCGCGGAAGCTCCTACGAGCAGTACTTC.

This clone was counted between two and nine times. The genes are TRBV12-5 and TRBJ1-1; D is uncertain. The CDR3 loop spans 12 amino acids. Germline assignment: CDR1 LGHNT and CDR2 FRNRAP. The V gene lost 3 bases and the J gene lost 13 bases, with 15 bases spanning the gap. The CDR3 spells CASGLARGIVFF. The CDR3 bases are TGTGCTAGTGGTTTAGCTCGGGGTATCGTTTTCTTT.

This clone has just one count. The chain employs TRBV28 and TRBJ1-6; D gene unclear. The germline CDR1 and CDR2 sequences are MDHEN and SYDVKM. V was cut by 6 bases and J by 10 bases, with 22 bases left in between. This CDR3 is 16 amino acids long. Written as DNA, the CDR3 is TGTGCCAGCAGACCCTCGGGTGACGTCCGTAGGTCACCCCTCCACTTT. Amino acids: CASRPSGDVRRSPLHF.

The CDR3 DNA sequence: TGTGCCAGCAGATTGGGCGGGGGGGCCACAGATACGCAGTATTTT. This translates into CASRLGGGATDTQYF. This chain joins TRBV7-3 and TRBJ2-3; 9 nucleotides match TRBD2. Germline loops: CDR1 SGHTA, CDR2 FQGTGA. With V trimmed by 6 bases and J by 2 bases, 6 bases remained unmatched. This CDR3 spans 15 amino acids.

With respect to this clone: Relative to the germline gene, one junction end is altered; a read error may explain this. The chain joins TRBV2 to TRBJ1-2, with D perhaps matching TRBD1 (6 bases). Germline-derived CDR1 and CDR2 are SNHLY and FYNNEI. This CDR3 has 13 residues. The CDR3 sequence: CASKYRANDGYTF. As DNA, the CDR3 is TGTGCCAGTAAATACAGGGCTAACGATGGCTACACCTTC.

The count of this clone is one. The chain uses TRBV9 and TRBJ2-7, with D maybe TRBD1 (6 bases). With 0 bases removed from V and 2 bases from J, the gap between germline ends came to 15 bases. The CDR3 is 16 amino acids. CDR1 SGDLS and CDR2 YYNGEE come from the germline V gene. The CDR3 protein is CASSVGRGTPTYEQYF. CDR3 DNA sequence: TGTGCCAGCAGCGTAGGAAGGGGGACACCTACCTACGAGCAGTACTTC.

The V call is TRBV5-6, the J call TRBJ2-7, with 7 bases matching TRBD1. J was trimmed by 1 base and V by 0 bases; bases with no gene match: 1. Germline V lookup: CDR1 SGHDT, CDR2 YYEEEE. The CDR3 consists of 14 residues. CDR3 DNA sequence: TGTGCCAGCAGCTTGGCAGGGGGATCCTACGAGCAGTACTTC. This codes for CASSLAGGSYEQYF.

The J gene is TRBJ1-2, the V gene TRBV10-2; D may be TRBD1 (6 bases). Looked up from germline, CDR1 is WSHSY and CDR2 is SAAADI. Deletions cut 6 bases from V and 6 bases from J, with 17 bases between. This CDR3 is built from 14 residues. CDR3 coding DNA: TGCGCCAGCAGCCCACGCGCAGGGGCCCATGGCTACACCTTC. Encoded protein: CASSPRAGAHGYTF.

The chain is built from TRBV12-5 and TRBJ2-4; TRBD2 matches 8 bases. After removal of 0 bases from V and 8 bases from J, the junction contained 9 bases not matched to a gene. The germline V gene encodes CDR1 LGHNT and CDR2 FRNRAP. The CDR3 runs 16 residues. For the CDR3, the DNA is TGTGCTAGTGGTTTGGTACTCGGGAGGGAGATGGACATTCAGTACTTC. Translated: CASGLVLGREMDIQYF.

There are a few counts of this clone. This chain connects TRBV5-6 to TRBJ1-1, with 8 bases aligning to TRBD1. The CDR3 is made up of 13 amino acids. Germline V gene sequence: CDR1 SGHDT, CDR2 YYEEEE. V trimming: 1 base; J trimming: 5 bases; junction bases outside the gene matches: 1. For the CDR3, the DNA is TGTGCCAGCAGCTTGTACAGGGGGACTGAAGCTTTCTTT. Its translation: CASSLYRGTEAFF. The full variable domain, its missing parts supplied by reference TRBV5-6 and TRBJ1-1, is DAGVTQSPTHLIKTRGQQVTLRCSPKSGHDTVSWYQQALGQGPQFIFQYYEEEERQRGNFPDRFSGHQFPNYSSELNVNALLLGDSALYLCASSLYRGTEAFFGQGTRLTVV.

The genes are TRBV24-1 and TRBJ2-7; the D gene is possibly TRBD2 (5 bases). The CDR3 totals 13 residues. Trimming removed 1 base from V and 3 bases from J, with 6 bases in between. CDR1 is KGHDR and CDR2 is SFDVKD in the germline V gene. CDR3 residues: CATSDFRGYEQYF. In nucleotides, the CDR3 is TGTGCCACCAGTGATTTTCGGGGCTACGAGCAGTACTTC.

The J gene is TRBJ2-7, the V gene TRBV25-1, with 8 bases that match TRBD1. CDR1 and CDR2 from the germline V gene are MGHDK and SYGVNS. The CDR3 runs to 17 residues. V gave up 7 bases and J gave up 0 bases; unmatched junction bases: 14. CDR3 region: CASTIAFRQGISYEQYF. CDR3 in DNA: TGTGCCAGCACCATAGCATTTAGACAGGGGATCTCCTACGAGCAGTACTTC.

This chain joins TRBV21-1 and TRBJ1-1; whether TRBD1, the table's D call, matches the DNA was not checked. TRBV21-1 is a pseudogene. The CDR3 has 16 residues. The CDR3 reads CASSKVGRTDNTEAFF. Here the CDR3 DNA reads TGTGCCAGCAGCAAAGTAGGCAGGACAGACAACACTGAAGCTTTCTTT.

The CDR3 protein is CASSRAGGLTETQYF. The CDR3 DNA reads as TGTGCCAGCAGCCGAGCGGGGGGGCTAACGGAGACCCAGTACTTC. This chain links TRBV7-3 with TRBJ2-5; 10 nucleotides agree with TRBD2. The CDR3 totals 15 residues. With V trimmed by 5 bases and J by 5 bases, 8 bases remained unmatched. Germline V gene data show CDR1 as SGHTA and CDR2 as FQGTGA.

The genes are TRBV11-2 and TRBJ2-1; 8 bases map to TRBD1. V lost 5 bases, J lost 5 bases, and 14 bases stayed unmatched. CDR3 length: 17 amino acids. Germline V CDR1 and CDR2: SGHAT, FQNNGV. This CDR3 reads CASSQLRGRGVDNEQFF. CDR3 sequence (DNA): TGTGCCAGCAGCCAACTCAGGGGGCGCGGCGTCGACAATGAGCAGTTCTTC.

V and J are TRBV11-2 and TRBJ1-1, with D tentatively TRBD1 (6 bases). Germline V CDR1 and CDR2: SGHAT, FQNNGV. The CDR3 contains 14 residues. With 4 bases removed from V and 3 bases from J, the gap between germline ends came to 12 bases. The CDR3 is CASSSQGPYTEAFF. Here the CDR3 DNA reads TGTGCCAGCAGCTCACAGGGACCTTACACTGAAGCTTTCTTT.

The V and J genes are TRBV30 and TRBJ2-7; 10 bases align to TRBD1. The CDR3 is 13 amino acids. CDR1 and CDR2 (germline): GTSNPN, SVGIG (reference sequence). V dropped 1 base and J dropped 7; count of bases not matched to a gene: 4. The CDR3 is CAWSGTGGWEQYF. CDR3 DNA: TGTGCCTGGAGTGGGACAGGGGGTTGGGAGCAGTACTTC.

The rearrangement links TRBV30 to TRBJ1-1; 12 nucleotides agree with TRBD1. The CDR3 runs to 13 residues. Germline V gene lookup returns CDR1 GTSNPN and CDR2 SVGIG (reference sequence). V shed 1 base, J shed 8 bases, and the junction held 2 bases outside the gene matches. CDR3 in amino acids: CAWSGGTGGEAFF. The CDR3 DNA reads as TGTGCCTGGAGTGGAGGGACAGGGGGCGAAGCTTTCTTT.

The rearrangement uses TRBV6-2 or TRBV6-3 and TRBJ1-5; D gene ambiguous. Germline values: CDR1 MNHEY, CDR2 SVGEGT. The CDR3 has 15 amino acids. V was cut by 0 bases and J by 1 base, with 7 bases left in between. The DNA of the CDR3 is TGTGCCAGCAGTTACTCAAGCGTAAGCAATCAGCCCCAGCATTTT. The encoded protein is CASSYSSVSNQPQHF.

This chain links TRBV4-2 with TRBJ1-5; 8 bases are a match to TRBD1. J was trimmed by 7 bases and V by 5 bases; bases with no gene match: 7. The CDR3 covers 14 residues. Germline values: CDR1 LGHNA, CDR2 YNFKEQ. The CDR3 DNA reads TGTGCCAGCAGCTCCACGACAGGGGAACAGCCCCAGCATTTT. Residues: CASSSTTGEQPQHF.

In nucleotides, the CDR3 is TGTGCCAGCAGCACCCGGATATCTCCCAGGGGGGCTGAAGCTTTCTTT. It encodes CASSTRISPRGAEAFF. The chain uses TRBV5-4 and TRBJ1-1, with 7 bases aligning to TRBD1. The CDR3 sequence is 16 residues long. With V trimmed by 4 bases and J by 6 bases, 15 bases remained unmatched. In germline, CDR1 is SGHNT, CDR2 YYREEE (reference sequence).